This T cell receptor (beta chain) was identified in a study of cytomegalovirus exposure and HLA in healthy donors. The V gene's germline CDR1 is MNHEY and CDR2 SMNVEV (reference sequence). The CDR3 has 13 amino acids. After removal of 4 bases from V and 1 base from J, the junction contained 1 base not matched to a gene. Likely unrecorded immune exposures existed in these nominally healthy donors. A multiplex PCR was run with 60 Vbeta primers and 13 Jbeta primers. Produced via immunoSEQ multiplex PCR; TCRdb's table is partial and in-frame only. The data contain 200,000 to 250,000 clones, over 60% of them seen just once; the ten biggest clones take up around 0.63%. For this clone: The same CDR3 also results from other DNA sequences found in this sample.

The sequenced sample was PBMCs. This receptor was taken from a man between 18 and 35 years old in good health and CMV-seronegative. This chain links TRBV27 with TRBJ2-7, with 7 bases matching TRBD1. As DNA, the CDR3 is TGTGCCAGCAGTTCGGGACAGTCCTACGAGCAGTACTTC. It is translated as CASSSGQSYEQYF.